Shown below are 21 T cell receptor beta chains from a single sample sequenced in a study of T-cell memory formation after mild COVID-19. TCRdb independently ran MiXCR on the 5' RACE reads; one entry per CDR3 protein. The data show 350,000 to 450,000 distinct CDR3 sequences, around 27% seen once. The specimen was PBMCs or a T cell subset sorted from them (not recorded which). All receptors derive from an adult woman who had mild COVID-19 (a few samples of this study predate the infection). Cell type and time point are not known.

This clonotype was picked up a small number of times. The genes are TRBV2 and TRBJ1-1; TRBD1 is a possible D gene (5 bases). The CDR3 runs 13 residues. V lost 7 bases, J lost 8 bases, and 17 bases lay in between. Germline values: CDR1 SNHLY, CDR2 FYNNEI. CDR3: CASIMGGRREAFF. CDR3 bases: TGTGCCAGCATCATGGGGGGTAGGCGGGAAGCTTTCTTT.

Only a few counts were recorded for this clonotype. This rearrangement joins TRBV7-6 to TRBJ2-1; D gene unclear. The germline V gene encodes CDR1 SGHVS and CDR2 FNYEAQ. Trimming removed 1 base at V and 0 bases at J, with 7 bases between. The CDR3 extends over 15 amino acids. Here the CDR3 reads CASSLGRNSYNEQFF. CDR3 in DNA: TGTGCCAGCAGCTTAGGGCGGAACTCCTACAATGAGCAGTTCTTC.

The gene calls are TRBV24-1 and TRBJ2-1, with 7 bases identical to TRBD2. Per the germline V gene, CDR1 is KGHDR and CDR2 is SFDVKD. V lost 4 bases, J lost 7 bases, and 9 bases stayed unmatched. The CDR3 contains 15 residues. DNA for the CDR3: TGTGCCACCAGTGAAGACCGGACTAGGAGGAATGAGCAGTTCTTC. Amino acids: CATSEDRTRRNEQFF.

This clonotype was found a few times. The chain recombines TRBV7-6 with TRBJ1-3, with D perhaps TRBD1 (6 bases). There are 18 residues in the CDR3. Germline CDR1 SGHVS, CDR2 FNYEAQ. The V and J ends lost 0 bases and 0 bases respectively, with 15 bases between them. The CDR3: CASSLAVTRGVSGNTIYF. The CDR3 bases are TGTGCCAGCAGCTTAGCGGTAACCAGGGGAGTCTCTGGAAACACCATATATTTT.

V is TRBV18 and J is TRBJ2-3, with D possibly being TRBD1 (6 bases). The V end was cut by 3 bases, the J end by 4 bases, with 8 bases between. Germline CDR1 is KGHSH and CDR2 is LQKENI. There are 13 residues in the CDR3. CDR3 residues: CASSPQGSDTQYF. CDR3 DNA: TGTGCCAGCTCACCTCAGGGGTCAGATACGCAGTATTTT.

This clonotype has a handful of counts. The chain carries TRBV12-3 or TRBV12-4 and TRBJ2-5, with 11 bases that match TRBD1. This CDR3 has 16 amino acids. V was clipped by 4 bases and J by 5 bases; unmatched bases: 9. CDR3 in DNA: TGTGCCAGCAGTTCTCCCCGGGACAGGGGGTGGGAGACCCAGTACTTC. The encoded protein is CASSSPRDRGWETQYF.

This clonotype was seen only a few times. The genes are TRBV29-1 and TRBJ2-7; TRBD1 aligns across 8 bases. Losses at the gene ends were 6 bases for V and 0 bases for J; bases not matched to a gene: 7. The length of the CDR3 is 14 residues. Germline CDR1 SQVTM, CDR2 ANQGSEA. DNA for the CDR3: TGCAGCGTGGAGGACAGGGATAGCTCCTACGAGCAGTACTTC. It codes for CSVEDRDSSYEQYF.

The CDR3 here is CATSSPPGLRRTEAFF. The CDR3 nucleotides are TGTGCCACCAGCAGCCCCCCGGGCCTCCGGAGGACTGAAGCTTTCTTT. The chain carries TRBV15 and TRBJ1-1; D is ambiguous. The CDR3 runs to 16 residues. V lost 3 bases and J lost 5, with 19 bases in between. Germline values: CDR1 LNHNV, CDR2 YYDKDF (reference sequence).

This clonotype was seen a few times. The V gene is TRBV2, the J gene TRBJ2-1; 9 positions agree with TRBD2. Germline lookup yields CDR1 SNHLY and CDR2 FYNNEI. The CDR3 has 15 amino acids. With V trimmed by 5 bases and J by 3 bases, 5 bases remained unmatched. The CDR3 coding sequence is TGTGCCAGCAGTTCGGGACTAGCCTACTACAATGAGCAGTTCTTC. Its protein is CASSSGLAYYNEQFF.

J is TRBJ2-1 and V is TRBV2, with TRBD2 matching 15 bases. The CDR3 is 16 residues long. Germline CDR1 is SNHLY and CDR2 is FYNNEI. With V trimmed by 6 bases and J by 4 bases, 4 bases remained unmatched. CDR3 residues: CASRKGTSGGYNEQFF. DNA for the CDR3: TGTGCCAGCAGAAAAGGGACTAGCGGGGGGTACAATGAGCAGTTCTTC.

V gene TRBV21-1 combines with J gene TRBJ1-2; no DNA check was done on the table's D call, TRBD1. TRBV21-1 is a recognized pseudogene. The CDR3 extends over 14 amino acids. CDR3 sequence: CATNWGRYNYGYTF. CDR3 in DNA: TGTGCCACGAATTGGGGCAGATATAACTATGGCTACACCTTC.

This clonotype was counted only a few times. The CDR3 here is CASSNSPWLAGGYEQFF. The CDR3 DNA is TGTGCCAGCAGCAATTCCCCGTGGCTAGCGGGAGGTTATGAGCAGTTCTTC. The chain is built from TRBV21-1 and TRBJ2-1; no check of the table's D call, TRBD2, against the DNA was made. TRBV21-1 has pseudogene status. This CDR3 region has 17 residues.

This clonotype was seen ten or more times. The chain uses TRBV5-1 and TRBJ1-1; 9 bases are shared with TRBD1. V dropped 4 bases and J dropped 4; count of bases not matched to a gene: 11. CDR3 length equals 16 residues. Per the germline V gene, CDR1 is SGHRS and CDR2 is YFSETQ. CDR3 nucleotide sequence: TGCGCCAGCAGCACCGGATCGACAGGGGGTATCACTGAAGCTTTCTTT. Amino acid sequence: CASSTGSTGGITEAFF. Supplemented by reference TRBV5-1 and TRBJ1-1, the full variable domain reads KAGVTQTPRYLIKTRGQQVTLSCSPISGHRSVSWYQQTPGQGLQFLFEYFSETQRNKGNFPGRFSGRQFSNSRSEMNVSTLELGDSALYLCASSTGSTGGITEAFFGQGTRLTVV.

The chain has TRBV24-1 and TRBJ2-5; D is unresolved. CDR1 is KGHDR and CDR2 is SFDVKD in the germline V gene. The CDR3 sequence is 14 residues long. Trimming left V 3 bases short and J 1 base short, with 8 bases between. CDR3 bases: TGTGCCACCAGTGATCGGGTGACCCAAGAGACCCAGTACTTC. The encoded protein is CATSDRVTQETQYF.

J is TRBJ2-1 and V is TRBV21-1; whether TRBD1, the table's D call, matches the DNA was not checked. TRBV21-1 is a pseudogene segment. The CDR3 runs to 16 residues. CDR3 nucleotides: TGTGCCAGCAGCAAATGCCGACTGGGGGGTTACAATGAGCAGTTCTTC. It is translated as CASSKCRLGGYNEQFF.

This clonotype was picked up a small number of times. CDR3 bases: TGTGCCAGCAGCTTACGCCTAGCGGGCACTAAAGAGACCCAGTACTTC. This encodes CASSLRLAGTKETQYF. This chain uses TRBV7-2 with TRBJ2-5; 8 bases map to TRBD2. The CDR3 is made up of 16 amino acids. Germline loops: CDR1 SGHTA, CDR2 FQGNSA. V dropped 2 bases and J dropped 3; count of bases not matched to a gene: 8.

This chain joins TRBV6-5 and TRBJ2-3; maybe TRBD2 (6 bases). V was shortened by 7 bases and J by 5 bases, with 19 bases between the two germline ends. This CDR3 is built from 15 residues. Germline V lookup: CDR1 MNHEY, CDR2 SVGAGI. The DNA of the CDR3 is TGTGCCAGCACTCCTACGGGGAGGCTAGGAGATACGCAGTATTTT. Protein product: CASTPTGRLGDTQYF.

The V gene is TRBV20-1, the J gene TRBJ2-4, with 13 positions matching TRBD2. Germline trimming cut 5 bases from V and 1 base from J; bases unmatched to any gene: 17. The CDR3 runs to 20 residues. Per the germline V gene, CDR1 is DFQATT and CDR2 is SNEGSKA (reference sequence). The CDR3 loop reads CSAPPGTSGAEGFAKNIQYF. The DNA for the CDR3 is TGCAGTGCTCCCCCCGGGACTAGCGGGGCGGAGGGATTTGCCAAAAACATTCAGTACTTC.

CDR3: CASGLGPQRGYNEQFF. For the CDR3, the DNA is TGCGCCAGCGGTCTGGGGCCCCAGCGGGGCTACAATGAGCAGTTCTTC. The chain recombines TRBV5-1 with TRBJ2-1, with 7 bases matching TRBD2. CDR1 and CDR2 from the germline V gene are SGHRS and YFSETQ. After removal of 7 bases from V and 3 bases from J, the junction contained 13 bases not matched to a gene. The CDR3 length is 16 residues.

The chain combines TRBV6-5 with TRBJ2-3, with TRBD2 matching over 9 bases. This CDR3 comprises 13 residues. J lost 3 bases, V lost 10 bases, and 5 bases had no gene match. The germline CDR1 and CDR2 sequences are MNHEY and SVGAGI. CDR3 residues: CATQTSGTDTQYF. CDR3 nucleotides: TGTGCCACTCAGACTAGCGGAACAGATACGCAGTATTTT.

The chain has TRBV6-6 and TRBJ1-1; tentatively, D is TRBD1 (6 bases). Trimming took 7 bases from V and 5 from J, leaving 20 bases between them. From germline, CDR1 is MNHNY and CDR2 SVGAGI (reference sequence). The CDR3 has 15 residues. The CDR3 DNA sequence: TGTGCCAGCAACCTCAGGGGTGAATTGGAAACTGAAGCTTTCTTT. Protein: CASNLRGELETEAFF.